This TCR beta chain was recovered during a study of cytomegalovirus exposure and HLA in healthy donors. Study details: An analysis done earlier identified roughly 120 million unique TCR beta sequences from about 180 million T cells.

Study results and limitations: A later analysis found that most CMV-associated TCR beta chains appeared HLA-restricted.

As concerns this clone: The antigen remains unidentified.

Primers included in the PCR were 60 Vbeta and 13 Jbeta primers. Profiling relied on immunoSEQ multiplex PCR, and the TCRdb table lists in-frame clones only, not all of them. The sample contains approximately 100,000 clones, around 73% of which appear only once. Source material: PBMCs. The source of this sequence is a man in his forties or fifties in good health and CMV-seronegative.

Here the CDR3 reads CSARANYGYTF. CDR3 bases: TGCAGCGCTCGAGCTAACTATGGCTACACCTTC. The chain employs TRBV29-1 and TRBJ1-2; the D is unclear. The V gene lost 7 bases and the J gene lost 0 bases, with 6 bases spanning the gap. The CDR3 length is 11 residues. Germline V gene data show CDR1 as SQVTM and CDR2 as ANQGSEA.